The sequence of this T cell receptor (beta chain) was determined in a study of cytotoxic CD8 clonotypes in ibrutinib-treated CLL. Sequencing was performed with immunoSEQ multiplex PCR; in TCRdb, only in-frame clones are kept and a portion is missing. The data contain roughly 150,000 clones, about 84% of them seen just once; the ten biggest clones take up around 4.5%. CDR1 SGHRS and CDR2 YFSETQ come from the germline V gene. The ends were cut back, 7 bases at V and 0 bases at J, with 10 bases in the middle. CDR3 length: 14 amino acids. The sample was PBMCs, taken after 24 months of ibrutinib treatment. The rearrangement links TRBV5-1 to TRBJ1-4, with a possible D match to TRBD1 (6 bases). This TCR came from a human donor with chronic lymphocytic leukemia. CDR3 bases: TGCGCCAGCTCCCGGGACACAACTAATGAAAAACTGTTTTTT. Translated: CASSRDTTNEKLFF.